This T cell receptor (beta chain) was sequenced in a study of cytomegalovirus exposure and HLA in healthy donors. This clone was seen just once. PCR involved 60 Vbeta and 13 Jbeta primers. TCRdb's copy holds only in-frame clones and misses some; the assay was immunoSEQ multiplex PCR. Of over 100,000 clones in the sample, 74% were seen once. The V segment lost 3 bases and the J segment 0 bases; nucleotides outside the gene matches: 5. This CDR3 region has 16 residues. Per the germline V gene, CDR1 is SGHNT and CDR2 is YENEEA. This sequence originates from a human donor in good health. Specimen: PBMCs. This chain connects TRBV11-3 to TRBJ2-1, with 7 bases fitting TRBD2. In DNA, the CDR3 is TGTGCCAGCAGCTTTCGCGGGGGAAGCTCCTACAATGAGCAGTTCTTC. It specifies CASSFRGGSSYNEQFF.